These 15 T cell receptor beta chains share one sample of origin, sequenced in a study of blood T cell repertoires in COVID-19. Here immunoSEQ multiplex PCR was the method, and the copy in TCRdb shows in-frame clones only, minus some. The profile shows about 110,000 clones, 85% to 90% of them singletons. What was sequenced was peripheral blood. These receptors all stem from a middle-aged man with acute or convalescent COVID-19.

This clone has more than one count but fewer than ten. The V and J genes are TRBV18 and TRBJ2-1; no firm D call. CDR3 length: 15 amino acids. Germline values: CDR1 KGHSH, CDR2 LQKENI. Trimming shortened V by 4 bases and J by 0 bases, and 10 bases separated the two germline ends. The CDR3 nucleotides are TGTGCCAGCTCACGAGAGGCTAGCTCCTACAATGAGCAGTTCTTC. The encoded protein is CASSREASSYNEQFF.

In this sample, this clone turned up a few times. The chain uses TRBV6-5 and TRBJ2-7, with D perhaps matching TRBD1 (6 bases). There are 12 residues in the CDR3. V was shortened by 5 bases and J by 4 bases, with 9 bases between the two germline ends. Germline CDR1 and CDR2: MNHEY and SVGAGI. DNA of the CDR3: TGTGCCAGCAGTCAGGACAGATACGAGCAGTACTTC. It yields the protein CASSQDRYEQYF.

CDR3 sequence reads: CASSRRTGSEAFF. CDR3 sequence (DNA): TGTGCCAGCAGCCGGCGGACAGGGTCTGAAGCTTTCTTT. This rearrangement joins TRBV11-2 to TRBJ1-1; 8 bases are shared with TRBD1. The CDR3 consists of 13 residues. CDR1 and CDR2 (germline): SGHAT, FQNNGV. V lost 5 bases, J lost 6 bases, and 5 bases stayed unmatched.

The chain carries TRBV30 and TRBJ1-2; possible D gene TRBD1, 5 bases. Per the germline V gene, CDR1 is GTSNPN and CDR2 is SVGIG (reference sequence). This CDR3 is 15 amino acids long. V was pared by 4 bases and J by 6 bases, with 21 bases between. CDR3 sequence (DNA): TGTGCCTGGATCGGGACGGGAGGGAGTCTCGATGGCTACACCTTC. It yields the protein CAWIGTGGSLDGYTF.

This chain joins TRBV11-2 and TRBJ1-4; 10 bases are shared with TRBD1. This CDR3 has 14 amino acids. From germline, CDR1 is SGHAT and CDR2 FQNNGV. Trimming removed 4 bases from V and 5 bases from J; junction bases left unmatched: 1. Here the CDR3 reads CASSSGQGNEKLFF. The CDR3 coding sequence is TGTGCCAGCAGCTCGGGACAGGGGAATGAAAAACTGTTTTTT.

The chain couples TRBV7-9 to TRBJ2-2; no firm D call. The CDR3 is 15 residues long. Per the germline V gene, CDR1 is SEHNR and CDR2 is FQNEAQ (reference sequence). Trimming left V 6 bases short and J 5 bases short, with 16 bases between. CDR3 amino acids: CASRWVDARTGELFF. Here the CDR3 DNA reads TGTGCCAGCAGATGGGTTGACGCGAGGACCGGGGAGCTGTTTTTT.

The chain uses TRBV7-9 and TRBJ1-4, with D possibly being TRBD1 (5 bases). The CDR3 has 13 residues. V lost 0 bases, J lost 17 bases, and 16 bases lay in between. Germline V gene sequence: CDR1 SEHNR, CDR2 FQNEAQ (reference sequence). CDR3 sequence: CASSLADGAALFF. The CDR3 DNA is TGTGCCAGCAGCTTAGCAGATGGGGCAGCGCTCTTTTTT.

In DNA form, the CDR3 reads TGTGCCAGCAGTTTATATCAACTAACAGGCTACACCTTC. Encoded protein: CASSLYQLTGYTF. The J gene is TRBJ1-2, the V gene TRBV28; D gene unclear. Germline values: CDR1 MDHEN, CDR2 SYDVKM. Trimming took 1 base from V and 8 from J, leaving 11 bases between them. This CDR3 has 13 amino acids.

The rearrangement uses TRBV7-2 and TRBJ1-5; 9 nucleotides align to TRBD1. The CDR3 length is 16 residues. The V segment lost 7 bases and the J segment 2 bases; nucleotides outside the gene matches: 9. The germline CDR1 and CDR2 sequences are SGHTA and FQGNSA. The CDR3 spells CASNTQGAGGNQPQHF. Written as DNA, the CDR3 is TGTGCCAGCAACACACAGGGGGCGGGGGGCAATCAGCCCCAGCATTTT.

This chain connects TRBV6-4 to TRBJ2-7; TRBD2 aligns across 13 bases. CDR3 length: 14 amino acids. Germline CDR1 MRHNA, CDR2 SNTAGT. V dropped 6 bases and J dropped 4; count of bases not matched to a gene: 3. The CDR3 spells CASRRTSGSYEQYF. The CDR3 DNA reads as TGTGCCAGCAGACGGACTAGCGGGAGTTACGAGCAGTACTTC.

This sequence joins TRBV6-5 and TRBJ1-2; 7 bases fit TRBD1. The CDR3 length is 15 residues. Trimming at V came to 8 bases and at J to 0 bases, leaving 9 bases not matched to a gene. Germline loops: CDR1 MNHEY, CDR2 SVGAGI. The CDR3 loop reads CASRDSRLANYGYTF. The DNA for the CDR3 is TGTGCCAGCCGGGACAGCCGTCTCGCTAACTATGGCTACACCTTC.

CDR3 bases: TGTGCCGGGGGCTTTGACGGCAATCAGCCCCAGCATTTT. Protein: CAGGFDGNQPQHF. The rearrangement links TRBV19 to TRBJ1-5; D is perhaps TRBD1 (6 bases). The CDR3 loop spans 13 amino acids. V dropped 11 bases and J dropped 2 bases, with 13 bases sitting between them. Germline CDR1 is LNHDA and CDR2 is SQIVND (reference sequence).

The chain is built from TRBV6-5 and TRBJ2-7; D call uncertain. Germline V gene sequence: CDR1 MNHEY, CDR2 SVGAGI. V was shortened by 6 bases and J by 2 bases, with 14 bases between the two germline ends. The CDR3 spans 14 residues. The CDR3 DNA follows: TGTGCCAGCAGCTCCGCACCCAGCGCCTACGAGCAGTACTTC. As protein: CASSSAPSAYEQYF.

The chain uses TRBV6-1 and TRBJ1-2; no definite D call. The germline gives CDR1 MNHNS, CDR2 SASEGT. V lost 0 bases and J lost 5, with 7 bases in between. The CDR3 has 13 amino acids. CDR3 DNA: TGTGCCAGCAGTGAAGCGCCTAGGTATGGCTACACCTTC. Translation: CASSEAPRYGYTF.

This clone was seen just once. The V and J genes are TRBV25-1 and TRBJ1-6, with TRBD1 identical over 7 bases. The CDR3 loop spans 16 amino acids. Germline assignment: CDR1 MGHDK and CDR2 SYGVNS. With V trimmed by 7 bases and J by 7 bases, 13 bases remained unmatched. CDR3 loop: CASTSSLGDRNSPLHF. The DNA for the CDR3 is TGTGCCAGCACCTCATCGCTGGGGGACAGAAATTCACCCCTCCACTTT.